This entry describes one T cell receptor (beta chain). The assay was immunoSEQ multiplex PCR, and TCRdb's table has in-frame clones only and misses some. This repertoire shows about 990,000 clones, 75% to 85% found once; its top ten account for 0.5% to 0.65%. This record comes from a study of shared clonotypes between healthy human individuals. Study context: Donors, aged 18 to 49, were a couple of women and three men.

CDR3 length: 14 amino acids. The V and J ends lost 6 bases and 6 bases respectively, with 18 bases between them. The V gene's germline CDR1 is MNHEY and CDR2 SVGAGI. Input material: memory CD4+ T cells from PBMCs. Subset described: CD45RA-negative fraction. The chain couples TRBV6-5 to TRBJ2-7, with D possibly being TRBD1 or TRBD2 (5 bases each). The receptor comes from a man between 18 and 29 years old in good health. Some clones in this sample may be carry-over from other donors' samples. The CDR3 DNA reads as TGTGCCAGCAGACCCCGACTGGAGAGGGGCGAGCAGTACTTC. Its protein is CASRPRLERGEQYF.